Presented here are 13 T cell receptor beta chains from one specimen sequenced in a study of T cells after yellow fever vaccination. TCRdb fed the 5' RACE reads into MiXCR, producing one record per CDR3 protein. The top ten clones hold 15% to 20% of a sample with 250,000 or so distinct CDR3 sequences, 3.6% of them seen once. The sample in question was PBMCs, obtained 15 days after the yellow fever booster vaccination. Receptors originate from a man between 18 and 29 years old who received the YFV17D yellow fever vaccine.

This clonotype showed up many times. The chain recombines TRBV12-3 or TRBV12-4 with TRBJ1-5; D is undetermined. The CDR3 is 14 amino acids. V lost 7 bases and J lost 0, with 10 bases in between. CDR3 residues: CASTNINSNQPQHF. CDR3 sequence (DNA): TGTGCCAGCACCAACATCAATAGCAATCAGCCCCAGCATTTT.

This clonotype was seen at least ten times. The chain combines TRBV7-2 with TRBJ1-2; D might be TRBD1 (5 bases). The CDR3 sequence is 14 residues long. Trimming took 4 bases from V and 6 from J, leaving 15 bases between them. In germline, CDR1 is SGHTA, CDR2 FQGNSA. CDR3 DNA sequence: TGTGCCAGCAGCTGGGGCAGTATCGGGAATGGCTACACCTTC. Translation: CASSWGSIGNGYTF.

This clonotype came up many times. V usage is TRBV5-1 and J usage is TRBJ2-5; a weak D match, TRBD2 (6 bases). Germline-derived CDR1 and CDR2 are SGHRS and YFSETQ. The V and J ends lost 2 bases and 5 bases respectively, with 10 bases between them. The CDR3 totals 13 residues. CDR3 region: CASSFGGEETQYF. The CDR3 DNA is TGCGCCAGCAGCTTCGGGGGAGAGGAGACCCAGTACTTC.

This clonotype was counted many times. The gene calls are TRBV5-1 and TRBJ2-5, with a possible D match to TRBD1 (6 bases). Germline CDR1 is SGHRS and CDR2 is YFSETQ. There are 14 residues in the CDR3. V lost 0 bases, J lost 4 bases, and 10 bases lay in between. In DNA form, the CDR3 reads TGCGCCAGCAGCTTGGGGCAGGGGTCAGAGACCCAGTACTTC. Its translation is CASSLGQGSETQYF.

This clonotype has a count of ten or more. CDR3 in amino acids: CASSQDFASSLFF. In DNA, the CDR3 is TGCGCCAGCAGCCAAGATTTTGCGAGTTCCCTGTTTTTT. This chain joins TRBV4-3 and TRBJ2-2; no definite D call. Germline V gives CDR1 LGHNA, CDR2 YSLEER. Trimming pared 0 bases from V and 14 bases from J, leaving 13 bases between. CDR3 size: 13 residues.

There are many counts of this clonotype. CDR3 loop: CSAETSWGEQYV. In nucleotides, the CDR3 is TGCAGTGCTGAGACGTCCTGGGGCGAGCAGTACGTC. V gene TRBV20-1 combines with J gene TRBJ2-7; D remains unclear. The CDR3 totals 12 residues. Looked up from germline, CDR1 is DFQATT and CDR2 is SNEGSKA (reference sequence). Trimming cost V 5 bases and J 6 bases, with 14 bases left between them.

This clonotype showed up many times. The gene calls are TRBV6-5 and TRBJ1-1; 8 positions agree with TRBD1. This CDR3 is built from 14 residues. From germline, CDR1 is MNHEY and CDR2 SVGAGI. J lost 5 bases, V lost 7 bases, and 9 bases had no gene match. CDR3 sequence: CASTRQGRETEAFF. In DNA, the CDR3 is TGTGCCAGCACCCGACAGGGGAGGGAAACTGAAGCTTTCTTT.

The J gene is TRBJ2-3, the V gene TRBV3-1; the match to TRBD1 covers 12 bases. Germline V CDR1 and CDR2: LGHDT, YNNKEL (reference sequence). The ends lost 2 bases at V and 7 bases at J; junction bases unmatched: 7. The CDR3 totals 16 residues. DNA for the CDR3: TGTGCCAGCAGCCAAAGTGGGACAGGGGGCTTGAATACGCAGTATTTT. Translating it yields CASSQSGTGGLNTQYF.

The gene calls are TRBV30 and TRBJ1-2; TRBD1 might be the D (6 bases). The CDR3 spans 13 residues. Germline V gene data show CDR1 as GTSNPN and CDR2 as SVGIG (reference sequence). The V gene lost 4 bases and the J gene lost 7 bases, with 16 bases spanning the gap. CDR3 bases: TGTGCCTGGATGTACAGGGAGGAGGGTGGCTACACCTTC. Encoded protein: CAWMYREEGGYTF.

There are many counts of this clonotype. The CDR3 coding sequence is TGTGCCAGCAGCCCCTACAGGGCCACAGATACGCAGTATTTT. It translates to CASSPYRATDTQYF. The rearrangement joins TRBV5-5 to TRBJ2-3; TRBD1 is a possible D gene (6 bases). The V end was cut by 4 bases, the J end by 2 bases, with 11 bases between. The CDR3 length is 14 residues. Germline V gives CDR1 SGHKS, CDR2 YYEKEE (reference sequence).

The chain links TRBV7-2 to TRBJ2-5; 10 positions agree with TRBD2. This CDR3 contains 15 residues. J gave up 2 bases and V 5 bases, and 5 bases lay outside the gene matches. CDR1 is SGHTA, CDR2 FQGNSA, per germline. Here the CDR3 DNA reads TGTGCCAGCAGCATCACAGCGGGGGGGCAAGAGACCCAGTACTTC. It is translated as CASSITAGGQETQYF. Together with reference TRBV7-2 and TRBJ2-5, the CDR3 gives the full variable domain: GAGVSQSPSNKVTEKGKDVELRCDPISGHTALYWYRQSLGQGLEFLIYFQGNSAPDKSGLPSDRFSAERTGGSVSTLTIQRTQQEDSAVYLCASSITAGGQETQYFGPGTRLLVL.

This clonotype came up many times. The J gene is TRBJ2-3, the V gene TRBV7-9; weak D call: TRBD2 (7 bases). V was cut by 5 bases and J by 1 base, with 16 bases left in between. The CDR3 runs to 16 residues. Germline CDR1 and CDR2: SEHNR and FQNEAQ (reference sequence). In nucleotides, the CDR3 is TGTGCCAGCAGCATGATTTGGGGGGGCGGCACAGATACGCAGTATTTT. Amino acids: CASSMIWGGGTDTQYF.

This clonotype was recorded many times. V usage is TRBV10-3 and J usage is TRBJ2-1; weak D call: TRBD1 (6 bases). The CDR3 runs 12 residues. The germline gives CDR1 ENHRY, CDR2 SYGVKD. V lost 4 bases to trimming and J lost 7 bases, with 8 bases between them. Here the CDR3 DNA reads TGTGCCATCAGTGCCCAGGGGAATGAGCAGTTCTTC. It encodes CAISAQGNEQFF.